The 5 T cell receptor beta chains listed next were all sequenced from one sample in a study of vaccination and CD4 T cells after COVID-19. The Oncomine TCR Beta short-read assay was what sequenced the DNA obtained from cultured CD4+ T cells. MiXCR, run by TCRdb on the PCR reads, gives a single entry per CDR3 protein. Of under 11,000 distinct CDR3 sequences in the sample, roughly 72% were seen once. The treatment: approximately 11-day PBMC culture with coronavirus spike peptide pools or control peptides (ViraFEST assay). Their specific antigens are unknown. The sequencing input was CD4+ T cells from blood, cultured in vitro. Source of these receptors: a human donor who had recovered from COVID-19.

The chain carries TRBV3-1 and TRBJ2-1, with 13 bases fitting TRBD2. J lost 9 bases, V lost 3 bases, and 11 bases had no gene match. Germline lookup yields CDR1 LGHDT and CDR2 YNNKEL (reference sequence). The CDR3 extends over 17 amino acids. The DNA of the CDR3 is TGTGCCAGCAGCCACCCCAGGACTAGCGGGAGATCGGCTGAGCAGTTCTTC. Its translation: CASSHPRTSGRSAEQFF.

The gene calls are TRBV19 and TRBJ2-3; 12 bases are shared with TRBD2. V was clipped by 3 bases and J by 4 bases; unmatched bases: 5. Germline CDR1 reads LNHDA; CDR2 reads SQIVND (reference sequence). The length of the CDR3 is 16 residues. CDR3 residues: CASSIWTSGASDTQYF. CDR3 DNA: TGTGCCAGTAGTATCTGGACTAGCGGGGCCTCAGATACGCAGTATTTT.

This chain connects TRBV5-1 to TRBJ2-3; 7 nucleotides agree with TRBD2. CDR3 length equals 16 residues. The V and J ends lost 4 bases and 0 bases, in that order; junction bases with no gene match: 8. CDR1 and CDR2 from the germline V gene are SGHRS and YFSETQ. This CDR3 is CASSPRSGTSTDTQYF. As DNA, the CDR3 is TGCGCCAGCAGCCCGCGGAGCGGGACTAGCACAGATACGCAGTATTTT.

V gene TRBV28 combines with J gene TRBJ1-2; 12 nucleotides align to TRBD1. V was clipped by 6 bases and J by 3 bases; unmatched bases: 11. Germline lookup yields CDR1 MDHEN and CDR2 SYDVKM. The CDR3 spans 17 residues. CDR3 region: CASRSGQGAHLDYGYTF. Written as DNA, the CDR3 is TGTGCCAGCAGGTCGGGACAGGGGGCGCATTTGGACTATGGCTACACCTTC.

The chain carries TRBV10-2 and TRBJ2-1, with TRBD2 matching 7 bases. Germline trimming cut 1 base from V and 5 bases from J; bases unmatched to any gene: 2. The CDR3 loop spans 14 amino acids. CDR1 is WSHSY, CDR2 SAAADI, per germline. CDR3 coding DNA: TGCGCCAGCAGTGAGTGGGGACTAAACAATGAGCAGTTCTTC. Protein product: CASSEWGLNNEQFF.